The clone carrying this T cell receptor beta chain was recorded at least ten times. TCRdb re-analysed the 5' RACE reads in MiXCR, keeping a single row per CDR3 protein. The table has tens of thousands of distinct CDR3 sequences, around a tenth seen once. The CDR3 extends over 17 amino acids. The germline V gene has CDR1 DFQATT and CDR2 SNEGSKA (reference sequence). Losses at the gene ends were 3 bases for V and 0 bases for J; bases not matched to a gene: 7. The entry originates in a study of early T cells in non-severe SARS-CoV-2 infection. The specimen was whole blood, collected at baseline. The chain employs TRBV20-1 and TRBJ2-6, with TRBD1 matching over 8 bases. The clonotype comes from an adult who was a healthcare worker with PCR-confirmed SARS-CoV-2 infection or an uninfected control (not recorded which). CDR3 in DNA: TGCAGTGCTAGGGGGCGACAGGGGATCTCTGGGGCCAACGTCCTGACTTTC. Protein sequence: CSARGRQGISGANVLTF.